This T cell receptor (beta chain) was identified during a study of Tregs in tolerant kidney transplant recipients. Some clones are missing from TCRdb's copy, which holds only in-frame ones; the method was immunoSEQ multiplex PCR. The sample includes tens of thousands of clones, 90% to 95% of them seen just once. CDR1 is DFQATT, CDR2 SNEGSKA, per germline (reference sequence). The CDR3 runs to 11 residues. CD4+CD25+CD127- Tregs, CD4+CD25- non-Tregs, CD4 and CD8 cells were sorted. The chain is built from TRBV20-1 and TRBJ2-1; TRBD1 might be the D (6 bases). Sequenced material: CD4+ T cells from blood, taken before the transplant. This TCR derives from a human donor who received a combined kidney and bone marrow transplant. The DNA for the CDR3 is TGCAGGGGACAAACCTACAATGAGCAGTTCTTC. Its protein product is CRGQTYNEQFF.